This paragraph covers one T cell receptor beta chain sequence. The sample holds one count of this clone. Its cognate antigen has yet to be identified. It has no much larger one-base neighbor in the sample; base qualities were not kept. The sample originates from a study of OX40 agonist ivuxolimab in advanced cancers. The study in broad terms: Ivuxolimab, which targeted the costimulatory receptor OX40 (CD134), was an agonistic, fully human IgG2 monoclonal antibody. Intravenous ivuxolimab was administered to patients every 2 weeks at six dose levels: 0.01, 0.1, 0.3, 1.5, 3 and 10 mg/kg. Partial responses occurred in three dose-escalation patients: two with cutaneous melanoma and one with hepatocellular carcinoma. The point of sequencing TCRbeta in the periphery was to test whether ivuxolimab changed TCR sequence diversity and drove clonal T-cell expansion. Among the 52 dose-escalation patients, around 19 had hepatocellular carcinoma, roughly 15 melanoma, 9 renal cell carcinoma and 9 head and neck cancer. The paper covers the monotherapy dose-escalation part of the phase I ivuxolimab trial, which included N of about 50 patients. In the dose-escalation cohort, more than 80% of patients were male, and the mean age was roughly 56 years with a range of roughly 20 to 79. Prior anti-PD-1, anti-PD-L1 or anti-CTLA-4 therapy was permitted, and 30% to 50% of dose-escalation patients had received checkpoint inhibitors.

Via the germline V gene, CDR1 is MNHNS and CDR2 SASEGT. Including the terminal cysteine and phenylalanine, the CDR3 comprises 14 residues. Only CDR3 DNA remains: 42 bases, in frame from the first base. V is reduced by 1 base and J by 6 bases, leaving a spacing of 7 bases between them. Patients with autoimmune disease history or receiving systemic immunosuppression were excluded from the trial. Peripheral blood for TCR sequencing was collected from all dose cohorts at baseline, on cycle 4 day 1, and on cycle 7 day 1. Samples came from an open-label, multicenter, first-in-human phase I dose-escalation trial of ivuxolimab. Adults with locally advanced or metastatic head and neck squamous cell, hepatocellular, melanoma or renal cell carcinoma were enrolled in the trial. Before TCR sequencing, CD4+ T cells and CD8+ T cells were sorted from peripheral blood as separate populations. For sequencing of the TCRbeta CDR3 region, genomic DNA was extracted from the sorted cells. The immunoSEQ Assay was used to sequence the TCRbeta CDR3 regions. The table was pulled from immuneACCESS by TCRdb, which kept in-frame rearrangements only. Such tables lose some clones; where checked, under half of the loss comes from unresolved V genes, and the rest has no known cause. Across this sample there are some 58,000 clones, with about 88% seen only once. The ten most abundant clones make up roughly 0.75% of the sample.

Paper-wide results and their limitations: After ivuxolimab, expanded clones were on average more numerous among CD8+ T cells than among CD4+ T cells. At doses from 0.1 to 3.0 mg/kg, clonal expansion was seen in both CD4+ and CD8+ blood T cells between baseline and week 6. In partial responders in the 0.1-3.0 mg/kg groups, normalized peripheral clonal expansion was found to be among the lowest, especially among CD8+ T cells. Low levels of normalized T-cell clonal expansion were also shown by some nonresponding patients. The antigen specificity of the clonally expanded peripheral T cells was not determined.

The receptor was derived from an adult with an advanced solid tumor such as melanoma, head and neck, liver or kidney cancer. The sequence links TRBV6-1 to TRBJ1-6; 6 matching bases give a weak D call of TRBD1. Sequenced material: CD4+ or CD8+ T cells sorted from blood, taken in a trial of the OX40 agonist ivuxolimab. The CDR3 protein sequence reads: CASSEGTVNSPLHF. The nucleotide sequence is given as TGTGCCAGCAGTGAAGGGACAGTTAATTCACCCCTCCACTTT.